Described below is a single T cell receptor (beta chain) sequence and its context. Its target antigen remains unknown. These data belong to a study of cytomegalovirus exposure and HLA in healthy donors (dated by TCRdb to about 2017). At the level of the whole study: An earlier analysis of some 550 of the donors reported 276 Gb of sequence data and 117 million unique TCR beta sequences from about 200 million T cells. An early release that covered roughly 600 HLA-typed donors contained about 290 gigabases of sequencing data and 75 million to 100 million unique TCR sequences. The genetic ancestry cluster associated with self-reported Caucasian donors included 65% to 90% of the roughly 390 genotyped donors. The study was designed to test whether signatures of past pathogen exposure could be identified by cataloging public T cell receptors. Using immunosequencing, the study profiled T cell repertoires from around 680 subjects and related those repertoires to cytomegalovirus serostatus. In addition to the first cohort of roughly 700 subjects, a separate validation cohort of under 150 different subjects was used. High-throughput TCR immunosequencing, statistical association of individual TCRs with disease status, and machine learning were combined to predict cytomegalovirus infection status. A later analysis re-analyzed previously published TCR beta repertoires from several hundred donors and added high-resolution HLA genotyping to study TCR occurrence patterns. The later analysis used no new phenotypic data to find candidate immune exposures, relying instead on TCR beta sequences and their occurrence across donors. An earlier analysis of about 620 of the donors applied high-throughput TCR beta sequencing to assess whether each TCR beta V gene segment acted as functional or pseudogenic. Donor age, sex, ethnicity and CMV serostatus were collected together with the repertoire data. Genome-wide SNP genotypes for about 65% of the 666 donors were used in a later genetic analysis, which treated that subset as a discovery cohort. Every discovery cohort repertoire had been produced on one sequencing platform. HLA typing included class I and class II loci at four-digit resolution. Typing coverage differed by locus: A, B, C, DRB1 and DQB1 were typed in roughly 629-640 donors, DQA1 in roughly 510, DPA1 in 600 to 610, and DPB1 in 450 to 480. Five DR-DQ haplotypes were handled as single units for association and clustering because linkage in the cohort was strong. Among about 400 genotyped donors of the cohort, an average of approximately 240,000 unique TCR beta nucleotide sequences was sequenced per donor, of which roughly 17% were non-productive. Points the paper makes about the study in general: A later analysis found that TCR association rates varied across HLA loci, with DRB1 alleles showing the most associated TCRs and HLA-C alleles the fewest. In vitro tests confirmed that a few of the cytomegalovirus-associated TCR beta chains recognize cytomegalovirus antigens. Only TCR beta chains were sequenced in this cohort, and the absence of alpha or paired-chain data limited detectable features. While some public TCRs were present in many individuals, most TCR sequences turned up only very rarely across donors. In a later analysis, HLA-associated TCR beta chains were found to be more clonally expanded and to have lower generation probabilities than equally common non-associated chains. According to the authors, the approach could potentially be generalized to other disease states and immunological phenotypes. Some IMGT-functional V segments, including TRBV6-2 and TRBV6-3, could not be told apart with the 87-base-pair reads, so those segments were excluded. The only immune exposure information available for the cohort was CMV serostatus. A further reported finding was that TCR beta sequences accurately predicted the HLA-A and HLA-B alleles for most subjects in the first cohort. The presence/absence analyses assumed that sequencing depth was roughly uniform across donors, and that assumption may not be true. In an earlier analysis of more than 450 of the donors, most TCR beta V segments were observed in productive rearrangements about 87% or about 30% of the time, broadly matching IMGT annotations. Specific HLA alleles were associated with more than 15,000 TCR beta sequences at a false discovery rate of 0.05 in a later analysis. A total of roughly 160 TCR beta chains were listed by the study as associated with cytomegalovirus. In both the original and validation cohorts, the classifier was reported to diagnose cytomegalovirus status with high specificity and sensitivity. Linkage disequilibrium might explain the correlated functional status among segregating V segments, but an unknown experimental factor could not be ruled out. An association between a missense DCLRE1C variant and V-gene and J-gene trimming of TCR beta chains was found in a later genetic analysis and replicated in an independent cohort. Several of the top co-occurrence clusters appeared to be linked to parvovirus B19, influenza, CMV and Epstein-Barr virus, according to a later analysis. A cluster of highly shared sequence variants was judged likely to represent a technical artifact of the sequencing pipeline. The earlier analysis of approximately 590 of the donors excluded around 17 rarely observed V segments, including chromosome 9 orphons, because counts were too low. Compared with the approximately 700-donor mean, donors in an Asian-associated ancestry cluster had fewer N-insertions in productive TCRs, according to a later genetic analysis. Because HLA typing was missing for some donors at each locus, association tests included only the typed subset. According to a later analysis, most CMV-associated TCR beta chains appeared to be HLA-restricted, and the HLA associations seemed to be driven largely by CMV exposure. When HLA alleles, especially DR and DQ, strongly co-occurred, attributing TCR associations to individual alleles was difficult.

The cohort was made up of approximately 700 healthy bone marrow donors. At the time of sampling, every cohort member was nominally healthy, though immune exposures that went unrecorded were likely present. The donor tested CMV seronegative and was one of the 352 seronegative cohort members. A peripheral blood sample was provided by each donor, and peripheral blood mononuclear cells were used for TCR beta sequencing. The Qiagen DNeasy Blood Extraction Kit was used to extract genomic DNA from the blood cell samples. V and J are trimmed by 1 base and 4 bases, and the gene matches miss 7 bases of the junction. CDR1 SGHDT and CDR2 YYEEEE are derived from the germline V gene. Inclusive of the bounding cysteine and phenylalanine, the CDR3 is 16 residues long. The sequence is cut down to CDR3 DNA, 48 bases in frame from base 1. Library construction relied on the immunoSEQ multiplex PCR assay. The multiplex PCR relied on a mix of 60 forward primers for TCR Vbeta segments and 13 reverse primers for TCR Jbeta segments. Amplification of the CDR3 region of rearranged TCR beta genes was performed with a multiplex PCR assay on genomic DNA. The amplified TCR beta libraries were sequenced on the Illumina HiSeq System as 87-base-pair reads. Per the original workflow: In a later analysis, tens of millions of unique TCR beta chains were counted across the 500 to 850 repertoires, and roughly 10 million of these chains were shared by at least two donors. To remove PCR and sequencing errors, raw reads were error-corrected and collapsed into unique sequences using a nearest-neighbor algorithm that merged closely related sequences. To assign V, D and J gene segments, CDR3 sequences were aligned to IMGT reference sequences. Each retained sequence needed at least a six-nucleotide match to both a V gene segment and a J gene segment. Rearrangements were classified as productive when the CDR3 lacked stop codons and remained in frame with V and J, and all other rearrangements were classified as non-productive. Following IMGT convention, CDR3 was defined as the stretch from the second conserved V-encoded cysteine up to the conserved J-encoded phenylalanine. The earlier analysis of a few hundred of the donors excluded any sequence lacking an unambiguous match to a single V gene segment. In an earlier analysis of some 590 of the donors, a V segment was called functional when productive rearrangements were above 56.7%, and segregating when the standard deviation between donors exceeded 5%. A statistical classification framework was developed to diagnose cytomegalovirus status using the catalog of TCR beta chain sequences. V and J gene assignment, in a later analysis, came from comparing TCR nucleotide sequences with IMGT/GENE-DB human TR gene sequences. Using the TCRdist pipeline, a later analysis assigned CDR3 sequences along with most-parsimonious VDJ recombination scenarios. In a later analysis, every TCR beta chain was defined by the combination of its CDR3 amino acid sequence and its V-gene family, and reads without a unique V-gene family were dropped. As a way to deal with suspected cross-contamination and a sequencing artifact, a later analysis dropped 450 to 700 nucleotide sequences that were highly shared and had low generation probability. In a later analysis, a clonal expansion index for each public chain was calculated from normalized within-repertoire ranks of inferred template counts. Generation probabilities in a later analysis came from a VDJ recombination model fitted to out-of-frame rearrangements, and those results were checked against IGoR. A later analysis scored TCR-TCR, TCR-HLA and TCR-CMV co-occurrence with hypergeometric tests, applying a repertoire-size bias correction to TCR pairs. A later analysis estimated false discovery rates by permuting HLA or CMV assignments 20 times. In a later analysis, co-occurring TCRs were grouped using DBSCAN, with TCRdist sequence similarity added in when clustering inside HLA-allele-positive subsets. For co-occurrence clustering, repertoires with fewer than 30,000 or more than 120,000 public chains were excluded, along with four or five repertoires with anomalous nucleotide sharing. The source is immuneACCESS, and TCRdb retained only in-frame sequences with V and J called. Part of the clones is not carried over; for the studies checked, unresolved V genes explain less than half of this, and the remainder is unexplained. The D gene and trimming were derived from the DNA, and the V and J assignments and clone size from that table. This sample's clone table shows 110,000 to 150,000 clones. Together, the top ten hold approximately 0.88% of the sample.

Recombination connected TRBV5-6 to TRBJ2-2; TRBD1 fits 7 bases in the junction. The sequenced sample consisted of PBMCs. The sequence derives from a male donor in good health and CMV-seronegative. This receptor carries the CDR3 CASSLIDRAATGELFF. The DNA is as follows: TGTGCCAGCAGCTTGATCGACAGGGCAGCCACCGGGGAGCTGTTTTTT.